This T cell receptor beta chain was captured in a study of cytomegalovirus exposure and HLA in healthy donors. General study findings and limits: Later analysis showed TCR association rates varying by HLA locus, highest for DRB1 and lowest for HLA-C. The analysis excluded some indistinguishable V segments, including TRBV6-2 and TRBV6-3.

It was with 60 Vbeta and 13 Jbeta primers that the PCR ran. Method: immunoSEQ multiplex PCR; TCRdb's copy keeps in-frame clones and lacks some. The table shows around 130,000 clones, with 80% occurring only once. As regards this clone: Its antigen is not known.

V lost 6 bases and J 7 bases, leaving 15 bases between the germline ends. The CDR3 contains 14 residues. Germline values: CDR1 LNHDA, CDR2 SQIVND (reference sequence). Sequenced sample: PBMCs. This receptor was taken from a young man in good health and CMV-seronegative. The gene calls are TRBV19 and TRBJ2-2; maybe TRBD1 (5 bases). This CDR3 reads CASRTDLPGGELFF. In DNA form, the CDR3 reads TGTGCCAGTAGGACAGACCTGCCGGGCGGGGAGCTGTTTTTT.